This TCR beta chain stems from a study of monozygotic twins with inflammatory bowel disease. General study results and limits: Using the inverse Simpson index, IBD patients had lower TCRbeta diversity than healthy co-twins. The data did not back a single strong IBD-associated clonotype or signal.

In the case of this clonotype: The target antigen is unknown.

Germline CDR1 reads ENHRY; CDR2 reads SYGVKD. This CDR3 is built from 15 residues. Each TCR library used about 3.5 ug of total RNA. Addition of UMIs with a 6-nucleotide sample barcode was achieved by template switching. TCRdb derives one entry per CDR3 protein from the 5' RACE reads, leaving out DNA. The sample has more than 300,000 distinct CDR3 sequences. The sample comprised blood. This receptor was taken from a human donor with ulcerative colitis or Crohn's disease, or a healthy co-twin of an affected twin (not recorded which). The V and J genes are TRBV10-3 and TRBJ1-1; TCRdb outputs TRBD1, but without DNA this stays unchecked. This CDR3 reads CAIRPGTERNTEAFF.